A single T cell receptor (beta chain) is shown here with its context. The entry originates in a study of cytomegalovirus exposure and HLA in healthy donors. The junction had 8 bases not matched to a gene; V was cut back by 6 bases and J by 4 bases. Germline CDR1 is SGHDN and CDR2 is FVKESK. This CDR3 contains 14 residues. The PCR had 60 Vbeta and 13 Jbeta primers. Data came from immunoSEQ multiplex PCR; TCRdb stores just in-frame clones and leaves some out. Its listing shows some 67,000 clones. What was sequenced was PBMCs. The chain carries TRBV14 and TRBJ1-1; 7 bases fit TRBD1. This clonotype was obtained from a woman in her twenties or thirties in good health and CMV-seronegative. For the CDR3, the DNA is TGTGCCAGCAGACAAACAGGGGCCAGCACTGAAGCTTTCTTT. Translated, it gives CASRQTGASTEAFF.